The T cell receptor beta chain described here comes from a study of blood T cell repertoires in COVID-19. Across the whole study: The United States, Italy and Spain were the sources of the acute and convalescent COVID-19 samples. T cells, B-cell-depleted T cells, or PBMCs provided the cDNA or gDNA that served as material.

Original data processing: Cell counts per sample came from amplifying reference gene primers. TCRdb keeps only in-frame clones here, not all; method: immunoSEQ multiplex PCR. The D gene and trimming were derived from the DNA, and the V and J assignments and clone size from that table. The sample has 280,000 or so clones; around 85% are singletons. V lost 3 bases and J lost 3, with 9 bases in between. The CDR3 extends over 13 amino acids. The V gene's germline CDR1 is LGHNA and CDR2 YSLEER. The rearrangement uses TRBV4-3 and TRBJ2-7; D may be TRBD2 (6 bases). Sequenced sample: peripheral blood. The receptor's source is a woman aged 30 to 39 who had recovered from COVID-19. DNA of the CDR3: TGCGCCAGCAGCCAGACTAGGGGCTACGAGCAGTACTTC. As protein: CASSQTRGYEQYF.